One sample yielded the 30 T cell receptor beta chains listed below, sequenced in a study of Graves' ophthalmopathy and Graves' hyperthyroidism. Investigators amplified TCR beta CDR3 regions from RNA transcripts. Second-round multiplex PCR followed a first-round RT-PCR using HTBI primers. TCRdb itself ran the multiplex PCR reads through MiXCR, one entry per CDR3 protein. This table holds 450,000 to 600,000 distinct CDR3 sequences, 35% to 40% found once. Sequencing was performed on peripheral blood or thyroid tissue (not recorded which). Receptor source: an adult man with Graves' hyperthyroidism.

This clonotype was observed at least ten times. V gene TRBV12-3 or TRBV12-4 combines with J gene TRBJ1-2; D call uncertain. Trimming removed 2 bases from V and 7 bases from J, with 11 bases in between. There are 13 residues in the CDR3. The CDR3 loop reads CASSLRRRGGYTF. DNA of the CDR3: TGTGCCAGCAGTTTAAGACGACGGGGTGGCTACACCTTC.

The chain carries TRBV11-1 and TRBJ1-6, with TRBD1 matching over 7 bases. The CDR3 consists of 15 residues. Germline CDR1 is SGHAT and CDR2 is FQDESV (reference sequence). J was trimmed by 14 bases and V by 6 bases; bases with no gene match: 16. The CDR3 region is CASSSLGQLGRTLHF. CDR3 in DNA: TGTGCCAGCAGTTCCCTGGGACAGCTCGGCCGGACCCTCCACTTT.

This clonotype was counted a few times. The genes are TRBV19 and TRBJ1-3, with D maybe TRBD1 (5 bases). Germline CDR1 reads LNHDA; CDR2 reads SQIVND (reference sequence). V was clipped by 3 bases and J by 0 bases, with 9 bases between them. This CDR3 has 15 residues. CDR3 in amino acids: CASSMGVGSGNTIYF. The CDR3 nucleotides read TGTGCCAGTAGTATGGGGGTGGGCTCTGGAAACACCATATATTTT. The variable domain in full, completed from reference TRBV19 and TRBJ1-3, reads DGGITQSPKYLFRKEGQNVTLSCEQNLNHDAMYWYRQDPGQGLRLIYYSQIVNDFQKGDIAEGYSVSREKKESFPLTVTSAQKNPTAFYLCASSMGVGSGNTIYFGEGSWLTVV.

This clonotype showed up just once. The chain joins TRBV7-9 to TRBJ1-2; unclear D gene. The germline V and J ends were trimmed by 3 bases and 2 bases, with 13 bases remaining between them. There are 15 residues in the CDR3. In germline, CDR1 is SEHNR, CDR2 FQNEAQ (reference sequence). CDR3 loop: CASSFVRGRNYGYTF. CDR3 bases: TGTGCCAGCAGCTTTGTCCGCGGGAGGAACTATGGCTACACCTTC.

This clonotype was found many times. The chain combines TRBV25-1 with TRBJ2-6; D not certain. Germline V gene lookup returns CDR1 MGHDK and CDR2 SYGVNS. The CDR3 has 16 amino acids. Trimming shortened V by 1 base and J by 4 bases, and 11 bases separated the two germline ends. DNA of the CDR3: TGTGCCAGCAGTGAATCAAAGGGAACCGGGGCCAACGTCCTGACTTTC. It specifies CASSESKGTGANVLTF.

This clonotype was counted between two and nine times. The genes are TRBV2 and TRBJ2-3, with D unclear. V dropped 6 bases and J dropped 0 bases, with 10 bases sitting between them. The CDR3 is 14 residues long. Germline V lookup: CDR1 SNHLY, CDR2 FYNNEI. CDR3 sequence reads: CASRAYTSTDTQYF. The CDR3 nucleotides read TGTGCCAGCAGGGCGTATACCAGCACAGATACGCAGTATTTT. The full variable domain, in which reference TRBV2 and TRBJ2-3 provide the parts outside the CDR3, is EPEVTQTPSHQVTQMGQEVILRCVPISNHLYFYWYRQILGQKVEFLVSFYNNEISEKSEIFDDQFSVERPDGSNFTLKIRSTKLEDSAMYFCASRAYTSTDTQYFGPGTRLTVL.

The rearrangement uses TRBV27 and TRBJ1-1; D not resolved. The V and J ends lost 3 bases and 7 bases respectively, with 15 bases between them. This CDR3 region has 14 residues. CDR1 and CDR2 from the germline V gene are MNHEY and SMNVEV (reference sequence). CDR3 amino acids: CASSLWLASDEAFF. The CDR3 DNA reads TGTGCCAGCAGTTTGTGGTTAGCCTCGGATGAAGCTTTCTTT.

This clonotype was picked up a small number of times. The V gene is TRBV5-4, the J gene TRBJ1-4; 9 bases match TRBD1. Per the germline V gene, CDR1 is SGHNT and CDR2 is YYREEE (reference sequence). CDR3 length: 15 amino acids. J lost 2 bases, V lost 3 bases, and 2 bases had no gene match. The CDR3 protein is CASSYDRGTNEKLFF. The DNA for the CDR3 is TGTGCCAGCAGCTATGACAGGGGGACTAATGAAAAACTGTTTTTT. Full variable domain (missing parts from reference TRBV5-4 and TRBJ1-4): ETGVTQSPTHLIKTRGQQVTLRCSSQSGHNTVSWYQQALGQGPQFIFQYYREEENGRGNFPPRFSGLQFPNYSSELNVNALELDDSALYLCASSYDRGTNEKLFFGSGTQLSVL.

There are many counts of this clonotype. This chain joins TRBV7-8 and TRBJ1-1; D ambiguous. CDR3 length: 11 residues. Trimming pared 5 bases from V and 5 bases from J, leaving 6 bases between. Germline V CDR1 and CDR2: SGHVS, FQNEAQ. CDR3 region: CASSPLTEAFF. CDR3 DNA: TGTGCCAGCAGCCCCTTAACTGAAGCTTTCTTT.

The CDR3 reads CSAGHGTYNEQYF. CDR3 DNA sequence: TGCAGTGCGGGGCACGGGACCTACAATGAGCAGTACTTC. V gene TRBV20-1 combines with J gene TRBJ2-7; D tentatively reads TRBD1 or TRBD2 (5 bases each). V lost 6 bases to trimming and J lost 7 bases, with 19 bases between them. The germline V gene has CDR1 DFQATT and CDR2 SNEGSKA (reference sequence). The CDR3 sequence is 13 residues long.

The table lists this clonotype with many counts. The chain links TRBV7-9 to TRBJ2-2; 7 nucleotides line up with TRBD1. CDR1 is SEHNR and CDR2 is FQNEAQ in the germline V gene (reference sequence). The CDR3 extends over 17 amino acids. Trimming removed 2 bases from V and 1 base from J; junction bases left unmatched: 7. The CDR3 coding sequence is TGTGCCAGCAGCTTATTTCCTGACAGGGAGAACACCGGGGAGCTGTTTTTT. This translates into CASSLFPDRENTGELFF.

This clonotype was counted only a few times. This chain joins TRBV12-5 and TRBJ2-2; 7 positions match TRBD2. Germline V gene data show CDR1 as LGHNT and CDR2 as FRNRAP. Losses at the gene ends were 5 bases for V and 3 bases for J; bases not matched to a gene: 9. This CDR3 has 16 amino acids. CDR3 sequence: CASGAPGTTYTGELFF. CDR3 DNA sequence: TGTGCTAGTGGTGCCCCCGGGACTACGTACACCGGGGAGCTGTTTTTT.

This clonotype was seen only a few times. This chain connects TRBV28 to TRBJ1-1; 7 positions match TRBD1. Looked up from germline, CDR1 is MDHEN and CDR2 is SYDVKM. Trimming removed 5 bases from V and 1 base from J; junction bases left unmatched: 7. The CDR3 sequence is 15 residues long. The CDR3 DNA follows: TGTGCCAGCAGTATCACAGGGGAATGGAACACTGAAGCTTTCTTT. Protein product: CASSITGEWNTEAFF.

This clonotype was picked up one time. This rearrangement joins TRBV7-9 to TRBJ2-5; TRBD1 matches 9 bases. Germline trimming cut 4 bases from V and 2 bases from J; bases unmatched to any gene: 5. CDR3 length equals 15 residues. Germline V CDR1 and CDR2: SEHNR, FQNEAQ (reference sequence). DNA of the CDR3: TGTGCCAGCAGCTGGGGACAGGGAGGGCAAGAGACCCAGTACTTC. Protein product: CASSWGQGGQETQYF.

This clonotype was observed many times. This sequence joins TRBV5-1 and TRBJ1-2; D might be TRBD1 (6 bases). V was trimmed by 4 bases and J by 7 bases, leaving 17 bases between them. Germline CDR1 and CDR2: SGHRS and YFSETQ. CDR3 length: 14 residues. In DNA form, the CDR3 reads TGCGCCAGCAGCAAAACGGGGGCTGGATTTGGCTACACCTTC. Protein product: CASSKTGAGFGYTF.

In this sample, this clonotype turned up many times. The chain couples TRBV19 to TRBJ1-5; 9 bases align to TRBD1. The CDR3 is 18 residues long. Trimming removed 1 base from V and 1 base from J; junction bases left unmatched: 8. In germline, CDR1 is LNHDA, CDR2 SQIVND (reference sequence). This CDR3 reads CASSIVTGQGLSNQPQHF. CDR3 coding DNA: TGTGCCAGTAGTATAGTGACAGGACAGGGGTTAAGCAATCAGCCCCAGCATTTT. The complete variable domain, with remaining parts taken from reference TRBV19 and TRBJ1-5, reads DGGITQSPKYLFRKEGQNVTLSCEQNLNHDAMYWYRQDPGQGLRLIYYSQIVNDFQKGDIAEGYSVSREKKESFPLTVTSAQKNPTAFYLCASSIVTGQGLSNQPQHFGDGTRLSIL.

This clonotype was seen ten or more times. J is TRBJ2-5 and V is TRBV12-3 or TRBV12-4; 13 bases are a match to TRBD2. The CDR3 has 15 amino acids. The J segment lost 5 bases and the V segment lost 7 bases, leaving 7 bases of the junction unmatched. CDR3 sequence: CASTETSGGAETQYF. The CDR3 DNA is TGTGCCAGCACCGAAACTAGCGGGGGGGCCGAGACCCAGTACTTC.

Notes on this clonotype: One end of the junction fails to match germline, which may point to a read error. CDR3 bases: TGTGTCAGCAGCGTAACGGACAGGAACACTGAAGCTTTCTTT. Amino acid sequence: CVSSVTDRNTEAFF. The chain employs TRBV25-1 and TRBJ1-1; D may be TRBD1 (6 bases). Per the germline V gene, CDR1 is MGHDK and CDR2 is SYGVNS. The CDR3 is 14 amino acids.

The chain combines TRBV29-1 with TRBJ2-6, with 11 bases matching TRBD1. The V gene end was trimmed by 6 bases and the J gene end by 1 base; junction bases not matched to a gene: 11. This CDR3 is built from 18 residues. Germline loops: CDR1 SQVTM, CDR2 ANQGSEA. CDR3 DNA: TGCAGCGTACCAGGACAGGGGGCGCAACGGTCTGGGGCCAACGTCCTGACTTTC. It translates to CSVPGQGAQRSGANVLTF.

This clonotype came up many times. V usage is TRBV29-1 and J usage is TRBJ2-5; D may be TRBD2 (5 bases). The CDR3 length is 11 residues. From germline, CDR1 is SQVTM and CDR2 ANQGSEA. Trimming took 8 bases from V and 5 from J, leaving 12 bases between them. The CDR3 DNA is TGCAGCTTCGACCCGGGGGAGACCCAGTACTTC. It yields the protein CSFDPGETQYF.

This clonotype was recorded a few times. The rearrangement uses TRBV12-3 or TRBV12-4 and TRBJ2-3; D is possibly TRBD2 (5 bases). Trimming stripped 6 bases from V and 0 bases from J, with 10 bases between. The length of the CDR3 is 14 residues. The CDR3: CASSLGLSTDTQYF. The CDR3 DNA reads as TGTGCCAGCAGCCTCGGACTGAGCACAGATACGCAGTATTTT.

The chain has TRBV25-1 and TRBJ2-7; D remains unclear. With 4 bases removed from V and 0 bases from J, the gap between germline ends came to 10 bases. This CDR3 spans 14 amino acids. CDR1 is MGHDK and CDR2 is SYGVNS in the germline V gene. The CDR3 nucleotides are TGTGCCAGCAGTGCTAGAGGTGTCTCCTACGAGCAGTACTTC. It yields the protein CASSARGVSYEQYF.

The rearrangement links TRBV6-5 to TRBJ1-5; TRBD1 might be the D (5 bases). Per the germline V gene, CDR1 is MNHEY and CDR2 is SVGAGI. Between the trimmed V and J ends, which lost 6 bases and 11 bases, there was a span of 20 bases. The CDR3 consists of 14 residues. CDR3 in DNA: TGTGCCAGCAGGAACAGCGGGGGGAAAGAGACCCAGCATTTT. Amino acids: CASRNSGGKETQHF.

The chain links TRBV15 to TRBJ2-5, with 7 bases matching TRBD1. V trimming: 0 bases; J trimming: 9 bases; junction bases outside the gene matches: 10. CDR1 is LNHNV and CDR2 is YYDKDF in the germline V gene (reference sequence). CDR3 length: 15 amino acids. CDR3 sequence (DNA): TGTGCCACCAGCAGAGACAGGGGGATCAATCAGCCCCAGTACTTC. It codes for CATSRDRGINQPQYF. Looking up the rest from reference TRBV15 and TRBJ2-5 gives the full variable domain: DAMVIQNPRYQVTQFGKPVTLSCSQTLNHNVMYWYQQKSSQAPKLLFHYYDKDFNNEADTPDNFQSRRPNTSFCFLDIRSPGLGDTAMYLCATSRDRGINQPQYFGPGTRLLVL.

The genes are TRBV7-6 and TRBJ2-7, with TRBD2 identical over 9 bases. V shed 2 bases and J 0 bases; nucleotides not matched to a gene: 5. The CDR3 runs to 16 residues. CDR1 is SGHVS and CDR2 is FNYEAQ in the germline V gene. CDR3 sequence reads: CASSLSASGVSYEQYF. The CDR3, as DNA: TGTGCCAGCAGCTTATCGGCTAGCGGGGTCTCCTACGAGCAGTACTTC.

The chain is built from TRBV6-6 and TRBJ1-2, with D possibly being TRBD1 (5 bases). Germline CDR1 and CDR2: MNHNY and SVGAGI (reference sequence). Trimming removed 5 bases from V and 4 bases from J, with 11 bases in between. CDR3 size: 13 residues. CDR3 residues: CASSVWQGYGYTF. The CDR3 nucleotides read TGTGCCAGCAGTGTGTGGCAGGGCTATGGCTACACCTTC.

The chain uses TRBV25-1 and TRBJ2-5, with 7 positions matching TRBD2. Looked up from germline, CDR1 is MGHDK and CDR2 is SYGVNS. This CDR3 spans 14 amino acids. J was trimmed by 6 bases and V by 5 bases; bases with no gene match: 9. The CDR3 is CASSCGLEPKTQYF. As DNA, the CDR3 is TGTGCCAGCAGTTGCGGACTAGAACCCAAGACCCAGTACTTC.

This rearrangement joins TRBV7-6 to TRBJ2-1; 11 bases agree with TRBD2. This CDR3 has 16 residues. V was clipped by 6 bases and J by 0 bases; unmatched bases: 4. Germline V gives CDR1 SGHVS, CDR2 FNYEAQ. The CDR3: CASRRLAGSSYNEQFF. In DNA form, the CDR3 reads TGTGCCAGCAGAAGACTAGCGGGAAGCTCCTACAATGAGCAGTTCTTC.

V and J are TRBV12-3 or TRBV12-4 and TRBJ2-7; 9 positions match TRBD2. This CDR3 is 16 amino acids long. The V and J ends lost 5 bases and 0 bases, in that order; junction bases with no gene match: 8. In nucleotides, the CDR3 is TGTGCCAGCAGTCGCAGTAGCGGGGGCTTCTCCTACGAGCAGTACTTC. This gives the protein CASSRSSGGFSYEQYF.

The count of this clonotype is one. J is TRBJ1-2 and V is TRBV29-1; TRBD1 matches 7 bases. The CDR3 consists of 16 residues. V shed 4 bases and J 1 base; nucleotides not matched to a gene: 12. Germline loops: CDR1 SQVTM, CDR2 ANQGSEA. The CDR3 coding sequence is TGCAGCGTTGTTACCCCAGGGACAGAATTTAACTATGGCTACACCTTC. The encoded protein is CSVVTPGTEFNYGYTF.